The 27 T cell receptor beta chains reported below all come from one sample, sequenced in a study of monozygotic twins with inflammatory bowel disease. TCRdb re-called the 5' RACE reads and gives one entry per CDR3 protein, without DNA. This sample's table has fewer than 350,000 distinct CDR3 sequences. Sequenced input: blood. The receptors derive from a human donor with ulcerative colitis or Crohn's disease, or a healthy co-twin of an affected twin (not recorded which).

The J gene is TRBJ2-1, the V gene TRBV12-5; the TCRdb call, TRBD1, lacks DNA for checking. This CDR3 is 15 amino acids long. In germline, CDR1 is LGHNT, CDR2 FRNRAP. This CDR3 reads CASGPSGSSYNEQFF.

The rearrangement uses TRBV4-1 and TRBJ2-5; TCRdb gives TRBD2 as the D gene, but with no DNA this cannot be confirmed. Germline CDR1 and CDR2: MGHRA and YSYEKL. This CDR3 is built from 17 residues. The CDR3 protein is CASSQDKSSGGAETQYF.

The J gene is TRBJ2-1, the V gene TRBV7-3; TCRdb proposes TRBD2, but this gene call is untestable without DNA. This CDR3 spans 12 amino acids. Germline V gives CDR1 SGHTA, CDR2 FQGTGA. Here the CDR3 reads CASSQLAGGLFF.

The chain is built from TRBV18 and TRBJ1-1; with no DNA, the TCRdb D assignment of TRBD1 cannot be verified. Germline loops: CDR1 KGHSH, CDR2 LQKENI. The length of the CDR3 is 17 residues. This chain's CDR3 is CASSPLGTQSVGTEAFF.

The chain links TRBV20-1 to TRBJ1-1; the D gene TCRdb calls, TRBD1, cannot be checked with no DNA. Looked up from germline, CDR1 is DFQATT and CDR2 is SNEGSKA (reference sequence). The CDR3 contains 14 residues. CDR3: CSAPRGRGNTEAFF.

The chain uses TRBV5-5 and TRBJ1-3; lacking DNA, the TRBD1 call made by TCRdb goes unchecked. The V gene's germline CDR1 is SGHKS and CDR2 YYEKEE (reference sequence). There are 15 residues in the CDR3. The CDR3 region is CASSLGGVSGNTIYF. The full variable domain, rest sourced from reference TRBV5-5 and TRBJ1-3, is DAGVTQSPTHLIKTRGQQVTLRCSPISGHKSVSWYQQVLGQGPQFIFQYYEKEERGRGNFPDRFSARQFPNYSSELNVNALLLGDSALYLCASSLGGVSGNTIYFGEGSWLTVV.

V usage is TRBV20-1 and J usage is TRBJ2-7; absent DNA, TCRdb's TRBD1 call cannot be checked. The CDR3 totals 12 residues. Germline assignment: CDR1 DFQATT and CDR2 SNEGSKA (reference sequence). The CDR3 loop reads CSADRGRSEQYF.

The genes are TRBV12-3 or TRBV12-4 and TRBJ1-1; there is no DNA to check the TCRdb D call of TRBD1. The CDR3 is 13 amino acids. The CDR3 sequence is CASSPTGSTEAFF.

V and J are TRBV27 and TRBJ1-4; TCRdb reports TRBD1, a call that lacks DNA to check it against. Per the germline V gene, CDR1 is MNHEY and CDR2 is SMNVEV (reference sequence). The CDR3 totals 15 residues. The CDR3 region is CASSLSWGDNEKLFF.

This chain links TRBV10-3 with TRBJ2-5. This CDR3 contains 14 residues. The germline CDR1 and CDR2 sequences are ENHRY and SYGVKD. The CDR3 protein is CAISESSGRETQYF.

V usage is TRBV28 and J usage is TRBJ2-2; lacking DNA, the TRBD2 call made by TCRdb goes unchecked. Germline loops: CDR1 MDHEN, CDR2 SYDVKM. CDR3 length equals 13 residues. The CDR3 sequence is CASSLSGGGELFF.

The chain is built from TRBV5-1 and TRBJ1-3. This CDR3 is 15 amino acids long. Germline CDR1 SGHRS, CDR2 YFSETQ. The CDR3 sequence is CASSLEGTAGNTIYF. Combining the CDR3 with reference TRBV5-1 and TRBJ1-3 gives the whole variable domain KAGVTQTPRYLIKTRGQQVTLSCSPISGHRSVSWYQQTPGQGLQFLFEYFSETQRNKGNFPGRFSGRQFSNSRSEMNVSTLELGDSALYLCASSLEGTAGNTIYFGEGSWLTVV.

V and J are TRBV5-4 and TRBJ2-1; the D call from TCRdb, TRBD1, cannot be confirmed without DNA. There are 16 residues in the CDR3. From germline, CDR1 is SGHNT and CDR2 YYREEE (reference sequence). The CDR3 protein is CASSQPAGQGLAEQFF.

The genes are TRBV7-2 and TRBJ1-6. Germline loops: CDR1 SGHTA, CDR2 FQGNSA. The length of the CDR3 is 16 residues. The CDR3 reads CASSLRQSSYNSPLHF.

The chain carries TRBV6-1 and TRBJ2-7; TCRdb's D call, TRBD1, is unchecked because there is no DNA. The CDR3 has 14 amino acids. The germline CDR1 and CDR2 sequences are MNHNS and SASEGT. This chain's CDR3 is CASSETGRWDEQYF.

The chain uses TRBV20-1 and TRBJ2-2; TCRdb selects TRBD1, and the lack of DNA leaves this call unchecked. Germline V gene sequence: CDR1 DFQATT, CDR2 SNEGSKA (reference sequence). CDR3 size: 14 residues. CDR3: CSAREPGAAGELFF.

The chain combines TRBV28 with TRBJ1-5; TCRdb indicates TRBD1, and absent DNA this call remains unverified. Germline assignment: CDR1 MDHEN and CDR2 SYDVKM. This CDR3 has 13 amino acids. CDR3 residues: CASSFDRGQPQHF.

The chain carries TRBV7-9 and TRBJ2-4; with no DNA, the TCRdb D assignment of TRBD1 cannot be verified. CDR1 SEHNR and CDR2 FQNEAQ come from the germline V gene (reference sequence). This CDR3 spans 13 amino acids. The CDR3 protein is CASSLPEDQKAYF.

The chain has TRBV28 and TRBJ1-1; no DNA is available, so the TRBD1 call from TCRdb remains unchecked. CDR1 and CDR2 from the germline V gene are MDHEN and SYDVKM. The CDR3 runs 14 residues. The CDR3 protein is CASSLPRGGTEAFF.

The gene calls are TRBV7-2 and TRBJ1-2; TCRdb gives TRBD1 as the D gene, but with no DNA this cannot be confirmed. The CDR3 is 17 residues long. CDR1 and CDR2 from the germline V gene are SGHTA and FQGNSA. CDR3 region: CASSLPPGQTPYYGYTF. Looking up the rest from reference TRBV7-2 and TRBJ1-2 gives the full variable domain: GAGVSQSPSNKVTEKGKDVELRCDPISGHTALYWYRQSLGQGLEFLIYFQGNSAPDKSGLPSDRFSAERTGGSVSTLTIQRTQQEDSAVYLCASSLPPGQTPYYGYTFGSGTRLTVV.

The chain couples TRBV7-6 to TRBJ2-3. CDR3 length equals 16 residues. Per the germline V gene, CDR1 is SGHVS and CDR2 is FNYEAQ. This CDR3 reads CASSSLPDLETDTQYF.

The rearrangement links TRBV7-9 to TRBJ1-1; TCRdb's assignment of TRBD1 cannot be checked, as there is no DNA. From germline, CDR1 is SEHNR and CDR2 FQNEAQ (reference sequence). This CDR3 is built from 13 residues. The CDR3 here is CASSFFGGTEAFF.

The rearrangement joins TRBV5-4 to TRBJ1-3. Germline CDR1 and CDR2: SGHNT and YYREEE (reference sequence). CDR3 length: 16 amino acids. The CDR3 reads CASSSTGPISGNTIYF.

The V gene is TRBV28, the J gene TRBJ2-7. The CDR3 has 14 amino acids. Germline assignment: CDR1 MDHEN and CDR2 SYDVKM. The CDR3 region is CASSLFGRSYEQYF.

The chain links TRBV5-1 to TRBJ2-5; the D call from TCRdb, TRBD2, cannot be confirmed without DNA. Germline V gives CDR1 SGHRS, CDR2 YFSETQ. This CDR3 has 16 residues. CDR3 region: CASSLGSSGNQETQYF.

The chain recombines TRBV7-9 with TRBJ2-3. Germline CDR1 SEHNR, CDR2 FQNEAQ (reference sequence). This CDR3 spans 16 amino acids. Here the CDR3 reads CASSFASQPRTDTQYF. Filled out from reference TRBV7-9 and TRBJ2-3, the complete variable domain reads DTGVSQNPRHKITKRGQNVTFRCDPISEHNRLYWYRQTLGQGPEFLTYFQNEAQLEKSRLLSDRFSAERPKGSFSTLEIQRTEQGDSAMYLCASSFASQPRTDTQYFGPGTRLTVL.

The chain couples TRBV5-1 to TRBJ2-5. The CDR3 loop spans 13 amino acids. The germline V gene encodes CDR1 SGHRS and CDR2 YFSETQ. The CDR3 loop is CASSLRVGETQYF.